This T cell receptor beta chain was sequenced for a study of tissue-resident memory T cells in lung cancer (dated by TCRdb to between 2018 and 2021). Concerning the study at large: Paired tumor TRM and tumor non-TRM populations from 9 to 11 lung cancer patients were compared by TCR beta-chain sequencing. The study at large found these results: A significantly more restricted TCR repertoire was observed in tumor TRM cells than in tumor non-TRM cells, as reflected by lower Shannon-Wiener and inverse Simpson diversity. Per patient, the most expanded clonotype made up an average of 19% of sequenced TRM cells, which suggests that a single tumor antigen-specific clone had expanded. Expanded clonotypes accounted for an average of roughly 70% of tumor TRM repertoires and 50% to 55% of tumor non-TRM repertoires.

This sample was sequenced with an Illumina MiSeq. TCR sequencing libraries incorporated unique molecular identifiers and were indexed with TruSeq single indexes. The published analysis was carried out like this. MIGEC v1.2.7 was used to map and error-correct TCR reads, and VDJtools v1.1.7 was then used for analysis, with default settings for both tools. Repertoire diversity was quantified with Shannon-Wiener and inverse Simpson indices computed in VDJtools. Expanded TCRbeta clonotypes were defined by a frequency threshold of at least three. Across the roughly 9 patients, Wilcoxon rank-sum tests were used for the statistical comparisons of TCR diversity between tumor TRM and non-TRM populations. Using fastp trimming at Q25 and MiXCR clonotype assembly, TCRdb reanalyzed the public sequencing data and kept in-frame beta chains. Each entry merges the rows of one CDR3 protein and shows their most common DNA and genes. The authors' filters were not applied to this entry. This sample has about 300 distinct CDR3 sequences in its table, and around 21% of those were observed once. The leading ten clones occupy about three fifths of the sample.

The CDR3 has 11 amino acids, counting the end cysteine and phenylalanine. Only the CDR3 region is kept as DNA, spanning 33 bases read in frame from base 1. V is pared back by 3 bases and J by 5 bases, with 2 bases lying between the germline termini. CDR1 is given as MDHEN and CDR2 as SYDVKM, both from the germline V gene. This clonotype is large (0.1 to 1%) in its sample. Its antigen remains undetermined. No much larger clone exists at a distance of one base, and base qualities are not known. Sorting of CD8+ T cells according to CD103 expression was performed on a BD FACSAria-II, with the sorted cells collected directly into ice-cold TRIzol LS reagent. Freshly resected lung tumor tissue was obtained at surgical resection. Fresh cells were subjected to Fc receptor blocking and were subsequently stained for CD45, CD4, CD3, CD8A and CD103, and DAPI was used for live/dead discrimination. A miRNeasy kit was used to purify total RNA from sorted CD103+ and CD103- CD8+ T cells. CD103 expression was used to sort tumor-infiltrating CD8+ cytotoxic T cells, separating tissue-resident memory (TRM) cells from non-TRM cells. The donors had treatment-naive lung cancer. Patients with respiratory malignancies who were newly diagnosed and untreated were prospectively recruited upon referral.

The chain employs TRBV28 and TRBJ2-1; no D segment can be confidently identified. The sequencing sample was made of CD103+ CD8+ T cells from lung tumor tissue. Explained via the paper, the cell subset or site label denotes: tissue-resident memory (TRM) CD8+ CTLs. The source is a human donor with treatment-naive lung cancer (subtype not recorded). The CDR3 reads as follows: CASSFHNEQFF. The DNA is TGTGCCAGCAGTTTTCACAATGAGCAGTTCTTC.